This T cell receptor beta chain came from a study of T cell repertoires in cytomegalovirus infection. The CDR3 has 15 residues. V lost 4 bases and J lost 1, with 14 bases in between. The V gene's germline CDR1 is SGDLS and CDR2 YYNGEE. Study-wide results and limits: Carriers of CMV plus the relevant HLA were identified by cumulative public TCR beta family frequency.

TCRdb reprocessed the reads via MiXCR and lists one record per CDR3 protein. The table shows roughly 640,000 distinct CDR3 sequences, with roughly 24% occurring only once. About this clonotype: Antigen specificity is unknown.

This TCR was recovered from a human donor in good health (CMV status not recorded). Some clones in this sample may be carry-over from other donors' samples. The material sequenced was CD8+ T cells from PBMCs. The chain employs TRBV9 and TRBJ1-1, with D maybe TRBD1 (5 bases). As DNA, the CDR3 is TGTGCCAGCAGCAGGAGGGGAGTCTCGAACACTGAAGCTTTCTTT. Its protein is CASSRRGVSNTEAFF.